This is a list of T cell receptor beta chains from one sample in a study of T cells expressing NK-cell markers. TCRdb derives one entry per CDR3 protein from the 5' RACE reads, leaving out DNA. The table for this sample gives about 550,000 distinct CDR3 sequences. The sample comprised blood T cells: a sorted CD56 or NKG2C T cell subset, CD4+ or CD8+ T cells, or bulk PBMC T cells (not recorded which). These TCRs come from a man younger than 35 in good health. CDR3s include the opening cysteine and the closing phenylalanine or tryptophan. The order of the fields is V gene, J gene, CDR3 protein.

v_gene: TRBV12-3/TRBV12-4
j_gene: TRBJ1-5
CDR3aa: CASSPRAGHNSNQPQHF

v_gene: TRBV4-1
j_gene: TRBJ2-2
CDR3aa: CASSQVWSGNTGELFF

v_gene: TRBV5-6
j_gene: TRBJ1-1
CDR3aa: CASSRGQGQRFTEAFF

v_gene: TRBV27
j_gene: TRBJ2-3
CDR3aa: CASSLPADYTDTQYF

v_gene: TRBV5-1
j_gene: TRBJ2-4
CDR3aa: CASSLGRTDIQYF

v_gene: TRBV20-1
j_gene: TRBJ2-4
CDR3aa: CSARRGQNIQYF

v_gene: TRBV7-6
j_gene: TRBJ2-5
CDR3aa: CASSLGSGAQETQYF

v_gene: TRBV20-1
j_gene: TRBJ1-2
CDR3aa: CSASVKRTVNYGYTF

v_gene: TRBV20-1
j_gene: TRBJ1-2
CDR3aa: CSARLQGNLYGYTF

v_gene: TRBV6-4
j_gene: TRBJ2-3
CDR3aa: CASRSLPGRGYGDTQYF

v_gene: TRBV18
j_gene: TRBJ2-4
CDR3aa: CASSPSGVGNIQYF

v_gene: TRBV20-1
j_gene: TRBJ2-7
CDR3aa: CSAPPGQGTYEQYF

v_gene: TRBV7-9
j_gene: TRBJ1-1
CDR3aa: CASSLGVGASTEAFF

v_gene: TRBV28
j_gene: TRBJ2-5
CDR3aa: CASSRGGISRETQYF

v_gene: TRBV5-6
j_gene: TRBJ1-5
CDR3aa: CASSAAGGRSNQPQHF

v_gene: TRBV6-1
j_gene: TRBJ1-2
CDR3aa: CALKGGPNYGYTF

v_gene: TRBV29-1
j_gene: TRBJ2-3
CDR3aa: CSVVLAREVTQYF

v_gene: TRBV18
j_gene: TRBJ1-1
CDR3aa: CASSPRTGADPEAFF

v_gene: TRBV5-1
j_gene: TRBJ2-6
CDR3aa: CASRFDEGAGANVLTF

v_gene: TRBV4-3
j_gene: TRBJ2-2
CDR3aa: CASSQTPGLGGTGELFF

v_gene: TRBV6-2/TRBV6-3
j_gene: TRBJ1-1
CDR3aa: CASSRGAGGEAFF

v_gene: TRBV18
j_gene: TRBJ2-7
CDR3aa: CASSPRTTGLTYEQYF

v_gene: TRBV7-3
j_gene: TRBJ2-1
CDR3aa: CASSWAPGPQFF

v_gene: TRBV7-9
j_gene: TRBJ2-1
CDR3aa: CASSSRKGDPYNEQFF

v_gene: TRBV7-9
j_gene: TRBJ2-3
CDR3aa: CASSFPARTDTQYF

v_gene: TRBV10-3
j_gene: TRBJ2-3
CDR3aa: CAISESGLANEPSTDTQYF